Each of the 5 T cell receptor beta chains below was sequenced from the same sample in a study of glioma-infiltrating T cells after dendritic cell vaccination. TCRdb's copy holds only in-frame clones and misses some; the assay was immunoSEQ multiplex PCR. The profile covers 90,000 to 110,000 clones, with almost 90% appearing a single time and 2.7% taken by the ten largest. Documented time point: after dendritic cell vaccination, including at tumor progression/relapse. Sequenced material: blood, taken after dendritic cell vaccination. These receptors were collected from a human donor with glioblastoma.

The V and J genes are TRBV11-2 and TRBJ2-5, with 9 bases lining up with TRBD2. Germline V gene sequence: CDR1 SGHAT, CDR2 FQNNGV. The CDR3 loop spans 15 amino acids. V was clipped by 2 bases and J by 0 bases; unmatched bases: 1. The CDR3 sequence: CASSLLAGNQETQYF. CDR3 sequence (DNA): TGTGCCAGCAGCTTACTAGCGGGGAACCAAGAGACCCAGTACTTC.

Details on this clone: This sample also contains other DNA sequences that code for the same CDR3. The chain uses TRBV6-1 and TRBJ1-6, with a possible D match to TRBD1 (6 bases). V lost 1 base to trimming and J lost 0 bases, with 10 bases between them. The CDR3 has 17 amino acids. The germline gives CDR1 MNHNS, CDR2 SASEGT. In DNA form, the CDR3 reads TGTGCCAGCAGTGAAGTAGGGGGTAGCTCCTATAATTCACCCCTCCACTTT. Translating gives CASSEVGGSSYNSPLHF.

CDR3 DNA sequence: TGTGCCAGCAAGGGCAGCGGGAGGAGCACAGATACGCAGTATTTT. Its protein product is CASKGSGRSTDTQYF. The rearrangement uses TRBV2 and TRBJ2-3; 9 nucleotides match TRBD2. The ends lost 7 bases at V and 0 bases at J; junction bases unmatched: 5. The CDR3 totals 15 residues. From germline, CDR1 is SNHLY and CDR2 FYNNEI.

J is TRBJ2-1 and V is TRBV9; no firm D call. The germline CDR1 and CDR2 sequences are SGDLS and YYNGEE. Between the trimmed V and J ends, which lost 2 bases and 0 bases, there was a span of 9 bases. The CDR3 is 15 residues long. The CDR3 loop is CASSVSPLSYNEQFF. CDR3 nucleotides: TGTGCCAGCAGCGTTAGTCCCCTCTCCTACAATGAGCAGTTCTTC.

In its sample, this clone was seen once. The rearrangement links TRBV5-1 to TRBJ2-2, with TRBD2 matching over 7 bases. Germline CDR1 reads SGHRS; CDR2 reads YFSETQ. V lost 5 bases, J lost 0 bases, and 4 bases stayed unmatched. The CDR3 covers 15 residues. The CDR3: CASRVAGANTGELFF. CDR3 DNA: TGCGCCAGCAGAGTTGCGGGGGCGAACACCGGGGAGCTGTTTTTT.